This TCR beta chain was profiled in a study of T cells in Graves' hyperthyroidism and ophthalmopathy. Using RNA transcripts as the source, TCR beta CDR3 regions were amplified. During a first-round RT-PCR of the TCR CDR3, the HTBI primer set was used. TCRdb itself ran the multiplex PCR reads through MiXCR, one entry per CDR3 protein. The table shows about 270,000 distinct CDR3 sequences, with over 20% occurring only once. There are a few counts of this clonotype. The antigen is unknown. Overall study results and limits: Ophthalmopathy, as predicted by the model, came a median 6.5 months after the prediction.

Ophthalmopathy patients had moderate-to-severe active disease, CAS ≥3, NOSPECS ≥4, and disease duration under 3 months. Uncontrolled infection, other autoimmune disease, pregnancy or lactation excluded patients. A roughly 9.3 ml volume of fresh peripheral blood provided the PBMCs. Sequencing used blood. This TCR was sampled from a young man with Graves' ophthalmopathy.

The CDR3 region has the DNA TGTGCCAGCAGCGCGTACGGGGGCGAAAATGAAAAACTGTTTTTT. It codes for CASSAYGGENEKLFF. The chain links TRBV12-3 or TRBV12-4 to TRBJ1-4, with a possible D match to TRBD1 (6 bases). V was shortened by 6 bases and J by 5 bases, with 16 bases between the two germline ends. This CDR3 has 15 residues.